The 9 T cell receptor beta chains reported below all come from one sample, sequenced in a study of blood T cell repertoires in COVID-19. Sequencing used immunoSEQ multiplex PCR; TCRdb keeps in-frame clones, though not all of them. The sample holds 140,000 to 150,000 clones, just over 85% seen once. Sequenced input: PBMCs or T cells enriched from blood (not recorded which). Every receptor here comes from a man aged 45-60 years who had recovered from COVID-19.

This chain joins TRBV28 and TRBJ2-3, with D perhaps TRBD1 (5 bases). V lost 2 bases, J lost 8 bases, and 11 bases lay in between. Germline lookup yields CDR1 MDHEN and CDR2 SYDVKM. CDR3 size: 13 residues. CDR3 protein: CASSLSWQGTQYF. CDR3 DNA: TGTGCCAGCAGTTTAAGTTGGCAGGGTACGCAGTATTTT.

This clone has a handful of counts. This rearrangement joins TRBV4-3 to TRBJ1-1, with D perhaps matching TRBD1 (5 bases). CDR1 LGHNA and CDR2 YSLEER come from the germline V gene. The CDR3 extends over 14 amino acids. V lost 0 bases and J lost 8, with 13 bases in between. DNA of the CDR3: TGCGCCAGCAGCCAAGATAAAGGGGCTAGGGAAGCTTTCTTT. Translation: CASSQDKGAREAFF.

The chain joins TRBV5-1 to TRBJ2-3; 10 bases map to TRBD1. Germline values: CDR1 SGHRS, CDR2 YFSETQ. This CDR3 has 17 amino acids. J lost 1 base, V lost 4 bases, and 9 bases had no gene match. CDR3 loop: CASSTKPGQGGTDTQYF. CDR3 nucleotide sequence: TGCGCCAGCAGCACCAAACCAGGACAGGGGGGCACAGATACGCAGTATTTT.

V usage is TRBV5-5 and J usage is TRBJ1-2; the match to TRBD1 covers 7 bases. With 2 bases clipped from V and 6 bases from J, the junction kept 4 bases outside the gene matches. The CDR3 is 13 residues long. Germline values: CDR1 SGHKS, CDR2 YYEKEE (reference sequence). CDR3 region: CASSFPGGDGYTF. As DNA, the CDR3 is TGTGCCAGCAGCTTCCCAGGGGGTGATGGCTACACCTTC.

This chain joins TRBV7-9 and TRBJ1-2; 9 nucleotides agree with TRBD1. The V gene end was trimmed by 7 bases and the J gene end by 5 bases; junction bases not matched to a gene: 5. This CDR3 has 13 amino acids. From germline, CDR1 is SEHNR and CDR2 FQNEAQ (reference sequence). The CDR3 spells CASTTGQGYGYTF. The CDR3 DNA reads TGTGCCAGCACAACGGGACAGGGTTATGGCTACACCTTC. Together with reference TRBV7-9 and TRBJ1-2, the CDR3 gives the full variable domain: DTGVSQNPRHKITKRGQNVTFRCDPISEHNRLYWYRQTLGQGPEFLTYFQNEAQLEKSRLLSDRFSAERPKGSFSTLEIQRTEQGDSAMYLCASTTGQGYGYTFGSGTRLTVV.

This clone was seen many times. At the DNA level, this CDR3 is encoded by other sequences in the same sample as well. DNA of the CDR3: TGTGCCAGCGTCTCCAGGGCGTCTAACTATGGCTACACCTTC. Protein: CASVSRASNYGYTF. The chain joins TRBV7-9 to TRBJ1-2; D possibly corresponds to TRBD1 (5 bases). V lost 8 bases to trimming and J lost 0 bases, with 13 bases between them. This CDR3 has 14 amino acids. Germline V CDR1 and CDR2: SEHNR, FQNEAQ (reference sequence).

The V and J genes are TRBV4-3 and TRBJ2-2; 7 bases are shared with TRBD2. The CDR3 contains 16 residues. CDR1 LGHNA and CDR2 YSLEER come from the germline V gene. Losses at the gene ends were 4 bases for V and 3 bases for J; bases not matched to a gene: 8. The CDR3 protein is CASSPRDAGDTGELFF. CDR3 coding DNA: TGCGCCAGCAGCCCAAGAGATGCGGGAGACACCGGGGAGCTGTTTTTT.

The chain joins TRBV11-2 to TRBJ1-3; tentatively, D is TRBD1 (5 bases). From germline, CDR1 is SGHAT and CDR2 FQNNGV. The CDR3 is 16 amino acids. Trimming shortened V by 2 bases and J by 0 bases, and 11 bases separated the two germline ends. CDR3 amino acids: CASSLRPGVSGNTIYF. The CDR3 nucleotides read TGTGCCAGCAGCTTAAGGCCGGGGGTCTCTGGAAACACCATATATTTT.

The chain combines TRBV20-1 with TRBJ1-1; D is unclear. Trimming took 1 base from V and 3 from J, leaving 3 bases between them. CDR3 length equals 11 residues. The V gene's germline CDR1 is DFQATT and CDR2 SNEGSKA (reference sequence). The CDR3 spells CSARGDTEAFF. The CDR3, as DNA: TGCAGTGCTAGAGGAGACACTGAAGCTTTCTTT.